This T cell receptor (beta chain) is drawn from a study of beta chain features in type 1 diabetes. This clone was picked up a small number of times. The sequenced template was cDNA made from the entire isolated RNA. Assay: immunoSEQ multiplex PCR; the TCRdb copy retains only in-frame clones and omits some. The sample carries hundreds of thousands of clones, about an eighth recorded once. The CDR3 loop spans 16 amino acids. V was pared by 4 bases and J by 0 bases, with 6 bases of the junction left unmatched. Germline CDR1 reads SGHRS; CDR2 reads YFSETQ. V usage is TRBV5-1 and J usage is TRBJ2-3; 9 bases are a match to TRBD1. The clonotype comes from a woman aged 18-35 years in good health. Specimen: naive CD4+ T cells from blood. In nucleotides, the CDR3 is TGCGCCAGCAGCCCGGGACAGGGCTTAAGCACAGATACGCAGTATTTT. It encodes CASSPGQGLSTDTQYF.